This is a list of T cell receptor beta chains from one sample in a study of breast tumors, draining lymph nodes, adjacent tissues. TCRdb re-analysed the multiplex PCR reads in MiXCR, keeping a single row per CDR3 protein. Here the sample spans about 14,000 distinct CDR3 sequences, 50% to 70% being singletons. What was sequenced was tumor-adjacent breast tissue. Every receptor here comes from a female donor with breast cancer. Some clones in this sample may be carry-over from other donors' samples. The conserved cysteine and the conserved F or W are not part of the CDR3 here. Fields, in order: CDR3 protein, J gene, V gene, D gene. D genes are given only for firm matches.

cdr3_aa: ASSFGGGKAGETQY
j_call: TRBJ2-5
v_call: TRBV28
d_call: TRBD2

cdr3_aa: ASSPPGTDTQETQY
j_call: TRBJ2-5
v_call: TRBV4-1
d_call: -

cdr3_aa: SAPDPRGGANYGYT
j_call: TRBJ1-2
v_call: TRBV29-1
d_call: -

cdr3_aa: SATTTGSNYGYT
j_call: TRBJ1-2
v_call: TRBV20-1
d_call: TRBD1

cdr3_aa: ASAPGHGTYEQY
j_call: TRBJ2-7
v_call: TRBV5-6
d_call: -

cdr3_aa: SARAGARLETQY
j_call: TRBJ2-5
v_call: TRBV20-1
d_call: -

cdr3_aa: ASSELRLAGGLTEQF
j_call: TRBJ2-1
v_call: TRBV2
d_call: TRBD2

cdr3_aa: ASSSRLCSGANVLT
j_call: TRBJ2-6
v_call: TRBV7-3
d_call: -

cdr3_aa: ASSRQGSNYGYT
j_call: TRBJ1-2
v_call: TRBV2
d_call: TRBD1

cdr3_aa: ASSLPQDYGYT
j_call: TRBJ1-2
v_call: TRBV5-6
d_call: -

cdr3_aa: ASSPTPPYEQY
j_call: TRBJ2-7
v_call: TRBV11-2
d_call: -

cdr3_aa: ASRETSGLYEQY
j_call: TRBJ2-7
v_call: TRBV6-6
d_call: TRBD2

cdr3_aa: SARDLASGQTSETYGYT
j_call: TRBJ1-2
v_call: TRBV20-1
d_call: TRBD1

cdr3_aa: ANSPLWSSGQDNEQF
j_call: TRBJ2-1
v_call: TRBV7-2
d_call: -

cdr3_aa: SVESYNEKLF
j_call: TRBJ1-4
v_call: TRBV29-1
d_call: -

cdr3_aa: SATRVYEQY
j_call: TRBJ2-7
v_call: TRBV20-1
d_call: -

cdr3_aa: ASGWASGSDTQY
j_call: TRBJ2-3
v_call: TRBV2
d_call: TRBD2

cdr3_aa: ASSGPVNYGYT
j_call: TRBJ1-2
v_call: TRBV5-6
d_call: -

cdr3_aa: ASSQRTSLLYEQY
j_call: TRBJ2-7
v_call: TRBV4-3
d_call: TRBD2

cdr3_aa: ASSNLTGNTEAF
j_call: TRBJ1-1
v_call: TRBV2
d_call: -

cdr3_aa: ASSDVLLVGGYT
j_call: TRBJ1-2
v_call: TRBV2
d_call: -

cdr3_aa: ASSEDTINYGYT
j_call: TRBJ1-2
v_call: TRBV10-2
d_call: -

cdr3_aa: ASSGTTYNEQF
j_call: TRBJ2-1
v_call: TRBV19
d_call: -

cdr3_aa: ASSSAGMNTEAF
j_call: TRBJ1-1
v_call: TRBV7-6
d_call: -

cdr3_aa: ASSQQLSIAGGTDTQY
j_call: TRBJ2-3
v_call: TRBV18
d_call: TRBD2

cdr3_aa: SAPRRTSGRNEQY
j_call: TRBJ2-7
v_call: TRBV20-1
d_call: TRBD2

cdr3_aa: ASSEVGTSGPNEQF
j_call: TRBJ2-1
v_call: TRBV2
d_call: TRBD2

cdr3_aa: ASSDLQALNEKLF
j_call: TRBJ1-4
v_call: TRBV25-1
d_call: -

cdr3_aa: ASSPLAGPQY
j_call: TRBJ2-7
v_call: TRBV7-2
d_call: -

cdr3_aa: ASSVGGETQY
j_call: TRBJ2-5
v_call: TRBV10-2
d_call: -

cdr3_aa: ASSASLAGHTDTQY
j_call: TRBJ2-3
v_call: TRBV4-3
d_call: TRBD2

cdr3_aa: ASSKMADYGYT
j_call: TRBJ1-2
v_call: TRBV19
d_call: -

cdr3_aa: ASSEWAGPDQPQH
j_call: TRBJ1-5
v_call: TRBV2
d_call: -

cdr3_aa: ATSRVGQGKLF
j_call: TRBJ1-4
v_call: TRBV15
d_call: TRBD1

cdr3_aa: ASSEEQGLTDTQY
j_call: TRBJ2-3
v_call: TRBV6-1
d_call: -

cdr3_aa: ASSIGANVLT
j_call: TRBJ2-6
v_call: TRBV19
d_call: -

cdr3_aa: ASSGEGYEQY
j_call: TRBJ2-7
v_call: TRBV10-2
d_call: TRBD2

cdr3_aa: AIGRDRGGYT
j_call: TRBJ1-2
v_call: TRBV10-3
d_call: TRBD1

cdr3_aa: ASSVGTGRGMNTEAF
j_call: TRBJ1-1
v_call: TRBV19
d_call: TRBD1

cdr3_aa: ASSVTSGTKTRELF
j_call: TRBJ2-2
v_call: TRBV9
d_call: -

cdr3_aa: ASSQDVTSGETQY
j_call: TRBJ2-5
v_call: TRBV3-1
d_call: TRBD2

cdr3_aa: ASSFYADNSPLH
j_call: TRBJ1-6
v_call: TRBV7-2
d_call: -